This section outlines one T cell receptor beta chain sequence together with its context. Its antigen is unknown. No much larger clone is present one base from it, and per-base qualities are unavailable. This entry comes from a study of PD-1 blockade in mismatch repair-deficient tumors (dated by TCRdb to about 2017). Regarding the study in general: Between late 2013 and late 2016, the trial enrolled 86 consecutive patients with roughly twelve types of mismatch repair-deficient cancer, all of whom had received prior treatment and were progressing. Deep sequencing of TCR CDR3 regions was used to track tumor-associated T cell clones in peripheral blood of patients responding to PD-1 blockade.

The V and J ends are trimmed by 6 bases and 1 base, leaving 12 bases between them. Based on the germline V gene (reference sequence), the CDR1 and CDR2 sequences are SEHNR and FQNEAQ. Its CDR3 holds 15 amino acids, cysteine through phenylalanine. The CDR3 DNA has 45 bases and is translated from base 1. Libraries were built with the immunoSEQ multiplex PCR assay. TCRdb took this table from immuneACCESS and kept in-frame rearrangements with V and J called. Such tables lack part of the clones; where checked against another copy, unresolved V genes explain under half of the gap, and the rest is unexplained. The sample records over 75,000 clones, 81% of which are singletons. The ten largest make up about 2.6% of the sample. General conclusions and limits of the study: Rapid expansion after pembrolizumab followed by contraction, generally before radiologic responses, was shown by tumor-resident clones, which were often undetectable in blood before treatment.

The sample's time point label, decoded: peripheral blood 12 weeks after first pembrolizumab dose. For each enrolled patient, mismatch repair deficiency was established using either polymerase chain reaction or immunohistochemistry. A few patients who responded to pembrolizumab therapy underwent TCR sequencing. In the phase II trial, pembrolizumab PD-1 blockade was tested prospectively in advanced mismatch repair-deficient cancers, no matter which tissue of origin the cancers came from. Peripheral blood T cell samples were gathered serially, both before PD-1 blockade started and at multiple time points afterward. Blood sampling times were expressed in weeks after the first pembrolizumab dose.

This sample comprised peripheral blood, obtained 12 weeks after starting pembrolizumab. The sequence derives from an adult with mismatch repair-deficient cancer. The chain joins TRBV7-9 to TRBJ2-2; the D assignment is uncertain and may be TRBD1 or TRBD2, with 5 bases supporting each. Here is the DNA: TGTGCCAGCAGGTCGGGACCTCGGAACACCGGGGAGCTGTTTTTT. The translation is CASRSGPRNTGELFF.